Following are 2 T cell receptor beta chains from one sample sequenced in a study of CXCR3-negative and CXCR3-positive naive CD8 T cells. These receptors have no known antigen. Regarding the study as a whole: Higher TRB CDR3 hydrophobicity marked CXCR3-positive naive cells relative to CXCR3-negative naive cells.

TRB cDNA libraries were made by UMI-labeled 5' RACE. TCRdb reprocessed the 5' RACE reads, keeping one entry per CDR3 protein, no DNA. The listing records 120,000 to 150,000 distinct CDR3 sequences. Sequencing input: naive CXCR3+ CD8+ T cells from blood. Subset indicated: CD45RO-CCR7+CD27+CD95- naive CD8+ T cells expressing CXCR3 (TNR3+). The receptor source for this set is a human donor in good health. Some clones in this sample may be carry-over from other donors' samples.

The chain joins TRBV29-1 to TRBJ2-1; TCRdb proposes TRBD1, but this gene call is untestable without DNA. CDR3 length: 16 amino acids. The germline gives CDR1 SQVTM, CDR2 ANQGSEA. CDR3 sequence: CSVDYREGSSYNEQFF.

CDR3 protein: CASSPWAVSEQFF. The chain uses TRBV7-9 and TRBJ2-1; the TRBD1 assignment by TCRdb is unverifiable without DNA. Germline lookup yields CDR1 SEHNR and CDR2 FQNEAQ (reference sequence). The CDR3 runs to 13 residues.